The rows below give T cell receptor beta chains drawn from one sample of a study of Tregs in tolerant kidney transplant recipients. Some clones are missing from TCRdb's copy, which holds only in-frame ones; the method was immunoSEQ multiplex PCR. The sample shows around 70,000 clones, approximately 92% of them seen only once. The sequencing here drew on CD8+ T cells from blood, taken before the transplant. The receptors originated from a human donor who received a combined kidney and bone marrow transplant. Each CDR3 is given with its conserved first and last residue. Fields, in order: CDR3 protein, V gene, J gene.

CDR3 protein: CASSLPTGGWSNQPQHF
V gene: TRBV28
J gene: TRBJ1-5

CDR3 protein: CASSRIPLGQSNTGELFF
V gene: TRBV7-9
J gene: TRBJ2-2

CDR3 protein: CASSQTGATGELFF
V gene: TRBV4-2
J gene: TRBJ2-2

CDR3 protein: CASSQDASGPREQYF
V gene: TRBV4-1
J gene: TRBJ2-7

CDR3 protein: CASSLKGGGDNNEQFF
V gene: TRBV11-2
J gene: TRBJ2-1

CDR3 protein: CASNPAGRREAFF
V gene: TRBV6-4
J gene: TRBJ1-1

CDR3 protein: CAQSEPGEAGELFF
V gene: TRBV30
J gene: TRBJ2-2

CDR3 protein: CASNRLAGAYEQYF
V gene: TRBV2
J gene: TRBJ2-7

CDR3 protein: CASSQRNGYYEQYF
V gene: TRBV7-8
J gene: TRBJ2-7

CDR3 protein: CASSLLAGPNEQFF
V gene: TRBV6-5
J gene: TRBJ2-1

CDR3 protein: CAWSVGLAGRETQYF
V gene: TRBV30
J gene: TRBJ2-5

CDR3 protein: CAWIVGQGTIPHGYTF
V gene: TRBV30
J gene: TRBJ1-2

CDR3 protein: CASSQGSGIGNTIYF
V gene: TRBV4-2
J gene: TRBJ1-3

CDR3 protein: CASSEALRGAHTEAFF
V gene: TRBV2
J gene: TRBJ1-1

CDR3 protein: CASSPHFTDTQYF
V gene: TRBV7-8
J gene: TRBJ2-3

CDR3 protein: CSVVDGALGELFF
V gene: TRBV29-1
J gene: TRBJ2-2

CDR3 protein: CASSQDQGGSGNTIYF
V gene: TRBV4-3
J gene: TRBJ1-3

CDR3 protein: CASSTGGQTYEQYF
V gene: TRBV7-9
J gene: TRBJ2-7

CDR3 protein: CASSLGTGEETQYF
V gene: TRBV4-1
J gene: TRBJ2-5

CDR3 protein: CASSITLAGVYEQYF
V gene: TRBV19
J gene: TRBJ2-7

CDR3 protein: CASSLSRGELFF
V gene: TRBV7-6
J gene: TRBJ2-2

CDR3 protein: CASSLDTYQPQHF
V gene: TRBV5-5
J gene: TRBJ1-5

CDR3 protein: CASSLAGGPGEQFF
V gene: TRBV19
J gene: TRBJ2-1

CDR3 protein: CASSQDAAGLAYEQYF
V gene: TRBV4-3
J gene: TRBJ2-7

CDR3 protein: CASSPPSGLAGYNEQFF
V gene: TRBV18
J gene: TRBJ2-1

CDR3 protein: CASSTSGLAAYEQYF
V gene: TRBV7-2
J gene: NA